The subject of this entry is one T cell receptor beta chain. Its antigen remains unidentified. Trimming removed 0 bases from V and 7 bases from J; junction bases left unmatched: 4. Germline lookup yields CDR1 SGHNT and CDR2 YYREEE (reference sequence). The CDR3 consists of 14 residues. The PCR ran on 60 Vbeta and 13 Jbeta primers. Generated by immunoSEQ multiplex PCR, the TCRdb table keeps only in-frame clones and is missing some. The profile shows 140,000 or so clones, roughly 72% of them singletons. Healthy bone marrow donors made up the donors. The sample is drawn from a study of cytomegalovirus exposure and HLA in healthy donors. About the research overall: Earlier, 117 million unique TCR beta sequences were recovered from approximately 180 million T cells by an analysis. Study-wide findings and caveats: Across donors, most TCRs were seen rarely, yet some public ones were widespread. Reports showed the classifier diagnosing cytomegalovirus status with high specificity and sensitivity.

This sequence joins TRBV5-4 and TRBJ1-1; 9 bases align to TRBD1. The material sequenced was PBMCs. The receptor was derived from a man aged 40-55 years in good health and CMV-seronegative. As DNA, the CDR3 is TGTGCCAGCAGCTTGGTCGGACAGGGGCATGAAGCTTTCTTT. The encoded protein is CASSLVGQGHEAFF.